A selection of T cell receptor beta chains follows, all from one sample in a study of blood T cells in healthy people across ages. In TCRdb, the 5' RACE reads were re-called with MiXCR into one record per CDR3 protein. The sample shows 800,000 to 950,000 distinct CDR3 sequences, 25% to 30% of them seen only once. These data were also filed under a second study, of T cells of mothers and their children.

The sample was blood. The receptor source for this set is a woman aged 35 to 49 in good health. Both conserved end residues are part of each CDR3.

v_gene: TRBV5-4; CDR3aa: CASSSTSLGLPFGPHEQYF
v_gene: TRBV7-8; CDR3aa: CASSLSPQGSDGYTF
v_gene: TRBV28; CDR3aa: CAGSFPPGLAEETQYF
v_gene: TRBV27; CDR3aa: CASKVGQTNTGELFF
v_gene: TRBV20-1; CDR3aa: CSAAYLGGNQPQHF
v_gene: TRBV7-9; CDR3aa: CASSPRDTAYEAFF
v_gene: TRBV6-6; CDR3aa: CASSYRGGGTEAFF
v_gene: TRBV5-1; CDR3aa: CASSWGRAWAGELFF
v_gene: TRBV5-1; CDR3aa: CASSFRAFF
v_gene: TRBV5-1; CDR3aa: CASSSLAKSTYEQYF
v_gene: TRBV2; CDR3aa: CASSVERGNTGELFF
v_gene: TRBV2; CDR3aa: CASNSAGDKQYF
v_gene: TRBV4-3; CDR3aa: CASSQDAVRNTIYF
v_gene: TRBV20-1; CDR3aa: CSARAADRGAFF
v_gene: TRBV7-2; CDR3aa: CASSPEGQGVFEAFF
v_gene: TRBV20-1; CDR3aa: CSAPAGTGYIYGYTF
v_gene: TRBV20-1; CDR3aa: CSASHARTSAYEQYF
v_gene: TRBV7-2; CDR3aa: CASSPSGGAGETQYF
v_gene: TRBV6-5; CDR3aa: CASSYRGFATTDTQYF
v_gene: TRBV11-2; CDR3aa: CASSRRPCGGSSNEQFF
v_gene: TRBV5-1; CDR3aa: CASRLGQETQYF
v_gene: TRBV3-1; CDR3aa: CASSPPGHNQPQHF
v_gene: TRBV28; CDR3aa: CASPPLATPNTDTQYF
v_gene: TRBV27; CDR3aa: CASSFRSGPNTGELFF
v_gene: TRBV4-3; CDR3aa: CASSLRTGGMTEAFF
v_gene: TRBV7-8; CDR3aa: CASILGGGTEVFF
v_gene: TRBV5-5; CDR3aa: CASSLSGQARAGELFF
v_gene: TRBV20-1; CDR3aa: CSAPSGGIVQFF
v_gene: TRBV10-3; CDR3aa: CASLPPAGQGRNGYTF
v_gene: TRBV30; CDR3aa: CAWSDITQLYGYTF
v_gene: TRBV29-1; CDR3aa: CSVEDNTGELFF
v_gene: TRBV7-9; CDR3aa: CASSFGQGLSCEQYF